Listed here are 29 T cell receptor beta chains from one sample, sequenced in a study of blood T cell repertoires in COVID-19. Here immunoSEQ multiplex PCR was the method, and the copy in TCRdb shows in-frame clones only, minus some. Here the sample spans some 200,000 clones, around nine tenths being singletons. The sample taken for sequencing was peripheral blood. The receptors derive from a man younger than 35 with active or convalescent COVID-19.

This clone was observed once. This chain connects TRBV20-1 to TRBJ2-3; weak D call: TRBD2 (5 bases). The CDR3 covers 17 residues. Germline V gene lookup returns CDR1 DFQATT and CDR2 SNEGSKA (reference sequence). V lost 3 bases, J lost 0 bases, and 19 bases lay in between. CDR3 sequence reads: CSASSSYTRGSTDTQYF. The CDR3 DNA is TGCAGTGCTAGTAGTTCCTACACCCGAGGGAGCACAGATACGCAGTATTTT.

The chain has TRBV5-1 and TRBJ2-2; 11 nucleotides agree with TRBD2. V shed 3 bases, J shed 0 bases, and the junction held 10 bases outside the gene matches. The CDR3 consists of 19 residues. CDR1 is SGHRS and CDR2 is YFSETQ in the germline V gene. CDR3 protein: CASSYSGSTSGANTGELFF. The CDR3 DNA is TGCGCCAGCAGCTACTCTGGGTCGACTAGCGGGGCGAACACCGGGGAGCTGTTTTTT.

The chain couples TRBV4-2 to TRBJ2-1, with no clear D. Germline V CDR1 and CDR2: LGHNA, YNFKEQ. The V gene lost 4 bases and the J gene lost 8 bases, with 15 bases spanning the gap. This CDR3 is built from 14 residues. The CDR3 DNA is TGTGCCAGCAGCCCCTCAAGCGAAGATGATGAGCAGTTCTTC. Its protein is CASSPSSEDDEQFF.

This CDR3 is CASSLDQGVYGYTF. The CDR3 DNA is TGTGCCAGCAGCTTAGATCAGGGGGTCTATGGCTACACCTTC. The rearrangement joins TRBV7-2 to TRBJ1-2; 7 nucleotides align to TRBD1. CDR1 and CDR2 from the germline V gene are SGHTA and FQGNSA. Trimming removed 1 base from V and 4 bases from J; junction bases left unmatched: 3. This CDR3 comprises 14 residues.

This clone was observed a few times. This rearrangement joins TRBV9 to TRBJ2-5; TRBD2 might be the D (7 bases). This CDR3 contains 15 residues. Deletions cut 4 bases from V and 2 bases from J, with 15 bases between. Germline V gene sequence: CDR1 SGDLS, CDR2 YYNGEE. The CDR3 nucleotides are TGTGCCAGCAGCCTCCTTCGGGGGGCGCAAGAGACCCAGTACTTC. This sequence encodes CASSLLRGAQETQYF.

The CDR3 loop is CASSHQDSYEQYV. The CDR3 bases are TGTGCCAGCAGCCACCAGGACAGCTACGAGCAGTACGTC. The chain employs TRBV14 and TRBJ2-7; weak D call: TRBD1 (6 bases). Germline assignment: CDR1 SGHDN and CDR2 FVKESK. Trimming took 3 bases from V and 3 from J, leaving 9 bases between them. The CDR3 spans 13 residues.

The chain employs TRBV29-1 and TRBJ2-7; D remains unclear. This CDR3 spans 13 amino acids. V lost 4 bases and J 5 bases, leaving 15 bases between the germline ends. Germline V gene data show CDR1 as SQVTM and CDR2 as ANQGSEA. The CDR3 reads CSVALVFSDEQYF. The DNA of the CDR3 is TGCAGCGTTGCATTAGTATTTAGTGACGAGCAGTACTTC.

The chain recombines TRBV5-1 with TRBJ2-2; 8 nucleotides agree with TRBD1. This CDR3 is 15 amino acids long. The ends lost 4 bases at V and 0 bases at J; junction bases unmatched: 2. CDR1 is SGHRS, CDR2 YFSETQ, per germline. Here the CDR3 reads CASSQGATNTGELFF. DNA of the CDR3: TGCGCCAGCAGCCAGGGGGCTACGAACACCGGGGAGCTGTTTTTT.

The chain has TRBV7-9 and TRBJ1-2; the D gene is possibly TRBD1 (6 bases). The V end lost 7 bases, the J end lost 2 bases, and 14 bases lay between the germline ends. The CDR3 totals 14 residues. CDR1 and CDR2 from the germline V gene are SEHNR and FQNEAQ (reference sequence). CDR3 nucleotide sequence: TGTGCCAGCACCTTCGGGACAAACAACTATGGCTACACCTTC. Encoded protein: CASTFGTNNYGYTF. Variable domain in full (rest from reference TRBV7-9 and TRBJ1-2): DTGVSQNPRHKITKRGQNVTFRCDPISEHNRLYWYRQTLGQGPEFLTYFQNEAQLEKSRLLSDRFSAERPKGSFSTLEIQRTEQGDSAMYLCASTFGTNNYGYTFGSGTRLTVV.

The rearrangement links TRBV6-5 to TRBJ2-7; tentatively, D is TRBD2 (6 bases). Trimming cost V 9 bases and J 1 base, with 7 bases left between them. The CDR3 length is 11 residues. From germline, CDR1 is MNHEY and CDR2 SVGAGI. CDR3 DNA: TGTGCCAGTCGGGGGTCCTACGAGCAGTACTTC. Translating gives CASRGSYEQYF.

The gene calls are TRBV2 and TRBJ1-4; D possibly corresponds to TRBD1 (6 bases). Trimming shortened V by 6 bases and J by 8 bases, and 19 bases separated the two germline ends. The CDR3 contains 15 residues. The germline CDR1 and CDR2 sequences are SNHLY and FYNNEI. This CDR3 is CASSQQGLGVEKLFF. The CDR3, as DNA: TGTGCCAGCAGCCAACAGGGTCTAGGAGTAGAAAAACTGTTTTTT. Based on the CDR3 plus reference TRBV2 and TRBJ1-4, the full variable domain is EPEVTQTPSHQVTQMGQEVILRCVPISNHLYFYWYRQILGQKVEFLVSFYNNEISEKSEIFDDQFSVERPDGSNFTLKIRSTKLEDSAMYFCASSQQGLGVEKLFFGSGTQLSVL.

The V and J genes are TRBV25-1 and TRBJ1-2, with 7 bases identical to TRBD1. Trimming removed 8 bases from V and 5 bases from J; junction bases left unmatched: 8. The germline CDR1 and CDR2 sequences are MGHDK and SYGVNS. The CDR3 loop spans 13 amino acids. The CDR3 region has the DNA TGTGCCAGCGCTCGGGACAGTTTATATGGCTACACCTTC. This encodes CASARDSLYGYTF.

The chain has TRBV6-5 and TRBJ1-5, with TRBD1 matching over 9 bases. This CDR3 is 15 amino acids long. The trim removed 8 bases at V and 6 bases at J, leaving 11 bases unmatched. The V gene's germline CDR1 is MNHEY and CDR2 SVGAGI. CDR3 sequence reads: CASGYGTGNRQPQHF. DNA of the CDR3: TGTGCCAGCGGATACGGGACAGGGAACCGTCAGCCCCAGCATTTT.

This chain uses TRBV27 with TRBJ1-1, with 9 bases identical to TRBD1. Germline V gene data show CDR1 as MNHEY and CDR2 as SMNVEV (reference sequence). There are 13 residues in the CDR3. With V trimmed by 5 bases and J by 5 bases, 3 bases remained unmatched. The CDR3 is CASSPGTGTEAFF. The CDR3 DNA sequence: TGTGCCAGCAGTCCGGGGACAGGGACTGAAGCTTTCTTT.

The sample holds one count of this clone. The CDR3 DNA is TGTGCCAGTAGTATAGGACCGGGACAGAACTACGAGCAGTACTTC. This encodes CASSIGPGQNYEQYF. This chain links TRBV19 with TRBJ2-7; 7 bases fit TRBD1. This CDR3 contains 15 residues. J was trimmed by 3 bases and V by 1 base; bases with no gene match: 6. The germline V gene has CDR1 LNHDA and CDR2 SQIVND (reference sequence).

The chain has TRBV29-1 and TRBJ1-2, with D perhaps TRBD1 (6 bases). CDR3 length: 13 residues. The germline gives CDR1 SQVTM, CDR2 ANQGSEA. Deletions cut 6 bases from V and 2 bases from J, with 13 bases between. CDR3 DNA sequence: TGCAGCGTCTTCAAAGGACAGAACTATGGCTACACCTTC. It yields the protein CSVFKGQNYGYTF.

The chain uses TRBV4-3 and TRBJ2-7; TRBD2 is a possible D gene (6 bases). CDR1 LGHNA and CDR2 YSLEER come from the germline V gene. The V end lost 4 bases, the J end lost 3 bases, and 19 bases lay between the germline ends. This CDR3 has 16 residues. The DNA for the CDR3 is TGCGCCAGCAGCCTTACATCCTCCGGGAGTGGCTACGAGCAGTACTTC. It specifies CASSLTSSGSGYEQYF.

The chain joins TRBV5-1 to TRBJ2-2; 10 bases line up with TRBD1. Germline lookup yields CDR1 SGHRS and CDR2 YFSETQ. This CDR3 is 15 amino acids long. V dropped 2 bases and J dropped 7; count of bases not matched to a gene: 5. Here the CDR3 DNA reads TGCGCCAGCAGCTTTATGACAGGGGGCAACGGGGAGCTGTTTTTT. This gives the protein CASSFMTGGNGELFF.

The chain is built from TRBV28 and TRBJ1-3; D gene uncertain. CDR1 is MDHEN and CDR2 is SYDVKM in the germline V gene. The germline V and J ends were trimmed by 2 bases and 0 bases, with 5 bases remaining between them. The CDR3 extends over 14 amino acids. The CDR3 DNA reads as TGTGCCAGCAGTTTACCCATCTCTGGAAACACCATATATTTT. It is translated as CASSLPISGNTIYF.

The rearrangement joins TRBV5-5 to TRBJ2-5; TRBD1 matches 9 bases. Per germline, CDR1 SGHKS and CDR2 YYEKEE (reference sequence). This CDR3 has 15 residues. Unmatched junction bases numbered 7, after V lost 3 bases and J lost 4 bases. This chain's CDR3 is CASSSRDRVTETQYF. Written as DNA, the CDR3 is TGTGCCAGCAGCTCCCGGGACAGGGTTACAGAGACCCAGTACTTC.

This chain uses TRBV29-1 with TRBJ2-2; 10 positions match TRBD2. The V segment lost 7 bases and the J segment 4 bases; nucleotides outside the gene matches: 3. The germline gives CDR1 SQVTM, CDR2 ANQGSEA. The CDR3 is made up of 13 amino acids. Here the CDR3 DNA reads TGCAGCGGTAGCGGGAGGCTCACCGGGGAGCTGTTTTTT. Residues: CSGSGRLTGELFF.

The chain uses TRBV27 and TRBJ2-7; D may be TRBD1 (6 bases). CDR1 and CDR2 from the germline V gene are MNHEY and SMNVEV (reference sequence). CDR3 length: 16 amino acids. V lost 5 bases and J lost 2, with 19 bases in between. This CDR3 reads CASSPPRDIRAYEQYV. As DNA, the CDR3 is TGTGCCAGCAGTCCTCCCCGGGACATCCGTGCCTACGAGCAGTACGTC.

This rearrangement joins TRBV7-7 to TRBJ2-2; the D gene is possibly TRBD2 (6 bases). The V end was cut by 2 bases, the J end by 5 bases, with 12 bases between. Germline CDR1 and CDR2: SSHAT and FNYEAQ (reference sequence). CDR3 length: 15 residues. The CDR3 coding sequence is TGTGCCAGCAGCTTATTTAGCGGATTGACCGGGGAGCTGTTTTTT. Its protein product is CASSLFSGLTGELFF. The full variable domain, with the rest looked up from reference TRBV7-7 and TRBJ2-2, is GAGVSQSPRYKVTKRGQDVTLRCDPISSHATLYWYQQALGQGPEFLTYFNYEAQPDKSGLPSDRFSAERPEGSISTLTIQRTEQRDSAMYRCASSLFSGLTGELFFGEGSRLTVL.

The chain is built from TRBV19 and TRBJ2-3; 7 bases are a match to TRBD1. CDR1 LNHDA and CDR2 SQIVND come from the germline V gene (reference sequence). V trimming: 6 bases; J trimming: 6 bases; junction bases outside the gene matches: 9. There are 14 residues in the CDR3. The CDR3 region is CASRSKGAPDTQYF. CDR3 in DNA: TGTGCCAGTAGGTCAAAGGGGGCGCCGGATACGCAGTATTTT.

The rearrangement joins TRBV7-9 to TRBJ1-6; D gene unclear. This CDR3 region has 11 residues. The germline V gene has CDR1 SEHNR and CDR2 FQNEAQ (reference sequence). With 8 bases removed from V and 7 bases from J, the gap between germline ends came to 6 bases. CDR3 sequence: CASEGNSPLHF. CDR3 nucleotide sequence: TGTGCCAGCGAGGGAAATTCACCCCTCCACTTT.

The genes are TRBV6-5 and TRBJ1-1; D gene unclear. The CDR3 consists of 11 residues. Looked up from germline, CDR1 is MNHEY and CDR2 is SVGAGI. Trimming removed 10 bases at V and 0 bases at J, with 6 bases between. CDR3 sequence (DNA): TGTGCCACCCTCTTGAACACTGAAGCTTTCTTT. Encoded protein: CATLLNTEAFF.

This clone was detected once. This rearrangement joins TRBV18 to TRBJ2-3; D perhaps matches TRBD2 (5 bases). The CDR3 is 13 amino acids. Per germline, CDR1 KGHSH and CDR2 LQKENI. Trimming pared 5 bases from V and 5 bases from J, leaving 11 bases between. CDR3: CASSGSSGDTQYF. The DNA of the CDR3 is TGTGCCAGCTCAGGATCGAGCGGAGATACGCAGTATTTT.

The chain uses TRBV3-1 (or the pseudogene TRBV3-2) and TRBJ2-1; no reliable D call. This CDR3 has 14 amino acids. V shed 0 bases and J shed 6 bases, with 9 bases lying between them. Germline V gene sequence: CDR1 LGHDT, CDR2 YNNKEL (reference sequence). The CDR3 loop is CASSQDRSSNEQFF. The DNA of the CDR3 is TGTGCCAGCAGCCAAGATCGATCCAGCAATGAGCAGTTCTTC.

The V gene is TRBV5-4, the J gene TRBJ2-3; 8 bases are a match to TRBD1. Germline V CDR1 and CDR2: SGHNT, YYREEE (reference sequence). The CDR3 has 15 residues. V lost 5 bases, J lost 0 bases, and 5 bases stayed unmatched. CDR3 amino acids: CASRNGQGSTDTQYF. DNA of the CDR3: TGTGCCAGCAGGAACGGACAGGGTAGCACAGATACGCAGTATTTT.